The 11 T cell receptor beta chains below were found in one sample sequenced in a study of monozygotic twins with cystic fibrosis. Sequenced by immunoSEQ multiplex PCR; TCRdb stores in-frame clones only, minus some. The sample yields approximately 17,000 clones, around 96% seen once. The sample consisted of blood. The receptors derive from a girl aged 2 to 10 with cystic fibrosis.

V usage is TRBV7-2 and J usage is TRBJ2-1; D not certain. In germline, CDR1 is SGHTA, CDR2 FQGNSA. V was trimmed by 1 base and J by 0 bases, leaving 4 bases between them. This CDR3 contains 14 residues. The CDR3 spells CASSLGSSYNEQFF. CDR3 in DNA: TGTGCCAGCAGCTTAGGGAGCTCCTACAATGAGCAGTTCTTC.

The J gene is TRBJ2-3, the V gene TRBV5-6; D remains unclear. This CDR3 region has 12 residues. Looked up from germline, CDR1 is SGHDT and CDR2 is YYEEEE. Trimming removed 3 bases at V and 4 bases at J, with 6 bases between. The CDR3 is CASSSLSDTQYF. The CDR3 DNA reads as TGTGCCAGCAGCTCCTTATCAGATACGCAGTATTTT.

V gene TRBV11-2 combines with J gene TRBJ2-7; D unresolved. This CDR3 has 16 residues. Germline-derived CDR1 and CDR2 are SGHAT and FQNNGV. V lost 1 base and J 1 base, leaving 14 bases between the germline ends. The chain's CDR3 is CASSLAEWAGSYEQYF. DNA for the CDR3: TGTGCCAGCAGCTTAGCGGAGTGGGCAGGATCCTACGAGCAGTACTTC. Complete variable domain (other parts from reference TRBV11-2 and TRBJ2-7): EAGVAQSPRYKIIEKRQSVAFWCNPISGHATLYWYQQILGQGPKLLIQFQNNGVVDDSQLPKDRFSAERLKGVDSTLKIQPAKLEDSAVYLCASSLAEWAGSYEQYFGPGTRLTVT.

The V gene is TRBV28, the J gene TRBJ2-1, with 12 positions matching TRBD2. The germline gives CDR1 MDHEN, CDR2 SYDVKM. V lost 5 bases to trimming and J lost 3 bases; unmatched junction nucleotides: 8. The CDR3 sequence is 17 residues long. The CDR3: CASSQRLAGAHYNEQFF. The DNA of the CDR3 is TGTGCCAGCAGTCAAAGACTAGCGGGGGCTCACTACAATGAGCAGTTCTTC.

The rearrangement joins TRBV15 to TRBJ1-5; maybe TRBD1 (6 bases). V lost 0 bases to trimming and J lost 5 bases, with 8 bases between them. Germline CDR1 LNHNV, CDR2 YYDKDF (reference sequence). The CDR3 is 14 amino acids. CDR3 DNA sequence: TGTGCCACCAGCAGAGATCAGGGGCATCAGCCCCAGCATTTT. The encoded protein is CATSRDQGHQPQHF.

The V call is TRBV7-8, the J call TRBJ1-6; 10 bases fit TRBD1. There are 17 residues in the CDR3. Trimming removed 0 bases from V and 10 bases from J; junction bases left unmatched: 9. Per the germline V gene, CDR1 is SGHVS and CDR2 is FQNEAQ. This CDR3 is CASSLAIRDRGVSPLHF. The CDR3 DNA reads TGTGCCAGCAGCTTAGCGATAAGGGACAGGGGAGTCTCACCCCTCCACTTT.

V is TRBV10-1 and J is TRBJ2-5; TRBD1 might be the D (5 bases). V lost 0 bases to trimming and J lost 5 bases, with 16 bases between them. Germline loops: CDR1 WNHNN, CDR2 SYGVQD (reference sequence). The CDR3 contains 16 residues. CDR3 sequence: CASSESGTGLRETQYF. The CDR3 DNA reads as TGCGCCAGCAGTGAGTCAGGTACAGGTCTCCGGGAGACCCAGTACTTC.

The chain couples TRBV19 to TRBJ1-2; D is unclear. Trimming shortened V by 1 base and J by 7 bases, and 4 bases separated the two germline ends. CDR1 is LNHDA and CDR2 is SQIVND in the germline V gene (reference sequence). The CDR3 sequence is 11 residues long. CDR3 sequence (DNA): TGTGCCAGTAGTATAGCAGGTGGCTACACCTTC. The encoded protein is CASSIAGGYTF. Full variable domain (remainder filled in from reference TRBV19 and TRBJ1-2): DGGITQSPKYLFRKEGQNVTLSCEQNLNHDAMYWYRQDPGQGLRLIYYSQIVNDFQKGDIAEGYSVSREKKESFPLTVTSAQKNPTAFYLCASSIAGGYTFGSGTRLTVV.

This sequence joins TRBV6-5 and TRBJ2-1; 10 bases match TRBD2. The J segment lost 7 bases and the V segment lost 5 bases, leaving 8 bases of the junction unmatched. Germline CDR1 and CDR2: MNHEY and SVGAGI. The CDR3 is 15 amino acids. Written as DNA, the CDR3 is TGTGCCAGCAGTAACAAGCGGGGGGGCTTGAATGAGCAGTTCTTC. Translated, it gives CASSNKRGGLNEQFF.

The V gene is TRBV20-1, the J gene TRBJ2-3; unclear D gene. Germline V gene data show CDR1 as DFQATT and CDR2 as SNEGSKA (reference sequence). The CDR3 loop spans 11 amino acids. V lost 0 bases, J lost 8 bases, and 6 bases lay in between. The CDR3, as DNA: TGCAGTGCTAGAGATACGGGTACGCAGTATTTT. It translates to CSARDTGTQYF.

The chain couples TRBV7-6 to TRBJ1-3; D not certain. CDR3 length: 13 residues. CDR1 and CDR2 from the germline V gene are SGHVS and FNYEAQ. The CDR3 DNA reads as TGTGCGGCGGCGGAGCTCTCTGGAAACACCATATATTTT. It codes for CAAAELSGNTIYF.